The 29 T cell receptor beta chains below come from one sample, sequenced in a study of CD8+CD57+ T cells in acquired aplastic anemia (dated by TCRdb to the late 2010s). The data were produced on an Illumina HiSeq 2000. Genomic DNA was used as template for profiling of TCR beta VDJ combinations and CDR3 sequences. In TCRdb, the public reads were trimmed at Q25 with fastp and aligned with MiXCR, with productive beta chains retained. Here each entry gathers all rows of one CDR3 protein and keeps the most common genes and DNA. This sample holds around 290,000 distinct CDR3 sequences; about 50% were observed only once. Of the sample, roughly 1.2% falls within the top ten clones. The patients picked for sequencing were ones in whom flow cytometry had shown an expansion of CD8+CD57+ cells. The sequenced sample was sorted CD4+, CD8+, or CD8+CD57+ T cells (not recorded which) from PBMCs. The receptors stem from a human donor with aplastic anemia.

This chain uses TRBV20-1 with TRBJ2-1, with 7 bases identical to TRBD2. The V segment lost 0 bases and the J segment 5 bases; nucleotides outside the gene matches: 10. Germline V gene sequence: CDR1 DFQATT, CDR2 SNEGSKA (reference sequence). The CDR3 is 16 amino acids. The CDR3 DNA reads as TGCAGTGCTAGAGATTTCGCGGGGGACCGTAACAATGAGCAGTTCTTC. This sequence encodes CSARDFAGDRNNEQFF.

The chain couples TRBV19 to TRBJ2-3, with D unresolved. The germline V and J ends were trimmed by 4 bases and 0 bases, with 8 bases remaining between them. This CDR3 spans 14 amino acids. Germline CDR1 and CDR2: LNHDA and SQIVND (reference sequence). CDR3 loop: CASSKPLSTDTQYF. In nucleotides, the CDR3 is TGTGCCAGTAGTAAGCCGCTTAGCACAGATACGCAGTATTTT.

The CDR3 bases are TGTGCCAGCAGCCAGTTTGGCGGGAGGGCCCTCGAGCAGTTCTTC. Amino acid sequence: CASSQFGGRALEQFF. The chain links TRBV14 to TRBJ2-1; 9 bases fit TRBD2. The CDR3 contains 15 residues. The ends lost 3 bases at V and 10 bases at J; junction bases unmatched: 10. Looked up from germline, CDR1 is SGHDN and CDR2 is FVKESK.

J is TRBJ2-3 and V is TRBV10-1; TRBD2 matches 8 bases. CDR1 and CDR2 from the germline V gene are WNHNN and SYGVQD (reference sequence). V lost 10 bases, J lost 6 bases, and 9 bases stayed unmatched. The CDR3 length is 13 residues. For the CDR3, the DNA is TGCGCCACCCTAAGCGGGAGCAGTGATACGCAGTATTTT. It encodes CATLSGSSDTQYF.

V usage is TRBV2 and J usage is TRBJ2-7, with unresolved D. Germline V gene sequence: CDR1 SNHLY, CDR2 FYNNEI. The CDR3 totals 13 residues. The V end lost 4 bases, the J end lost 5 bases, and 12 bases lay between the germline ends. CDR3 residues: CASSARVTDEQYF. CDR3 bases: TGTGCCAGCAGTGCAAGAGTGACGGACGAGCAGTACTTC.

This chain joins TRBV20-1 and TRBJ2-1, with 8 nucleotides matching TRBD2. With 3 bases clipped from V and 10 bases from J, the junction kept 8 bases outside the gene matches. The CDR3 has 13 residues. Germline V gives CDR1 DFQATT, CDR2 SNEGSKA (reference sequence). DNA for the CDR3: TGCAGTGCTAGGCCGGGGGGGGCCGGCGAGCAGTTCTTC. It encodes CSARPGGAGEQFF.

Note on this clonotype: An end of the junction does not agree with germline; a read error may underlie this. The rearrangement joins TRBV10-3 to TRBJ1-1; D uncertain. The CDR3 totals 13 residues. Germline V CDR1 and CDR2: ENHRY, SYGVKD. The CDR3 DNA sequence: TGTGCCAGCAGTGACTCGCTCCCCTTGGGCGCTTTCTTT. It yields the protein CASSDSLPLGAFF.

The sample holds many counts of this clonotype. This rearrangement joins TRBV3-1 to TRBJ1-6; 7 nucleotides align to TRBD1. The length of the CDR3 is 14 residues. J gave up 5 bases and V 6 bases, and 4 bases lay outside the gene matches. Germline CDR1 reads LGHDT; CDR2 reads YNNKEL (reference sequence). CDR3 DNA: TGTGCCAGCAGACAGACAGGGAATAATTCACCCCTCCACTTT. Its protein product is CASRQTGNNSPLHF.

The chain recombines TRBV25-1 with TRBJ2-3, with 13 positions matching TRBD2. The germline V gene encodes CDR1 MGHDK and CDR2 SYGVNS. Trimming at V came to 6 bases and at J to 4 bases, leaving 13 bases not matched to a gene. This CDR3 is built from 18 residues. CDR3 protein: CASSDLGLAGAGADTQYF. The CDR3 DNA sequence: TGTGCCAGCAGCGACCTTGGACTAGCGGGAGCGGGGGCAGATACGCAGTATTTT.

This clonotype was counted many times. This chain uses TRBV6-5 with TRBJ1-1; no reliable D call. The CDR3 is 12 residues long. The V gene lost 2 bases and the J gene lost 5 bases, with 6 bases spanning the gap. The germline CDR1 and CDR2 sequences are MNHEY and SVGAGI. The CDR3 DNA follows: TGTGCCAGCAGTTACCCCCTAACTGAAGCTTTCTTT. Translation: CASSYPLTEAFF.

This sequence joins TRBV9 and TRBJ1-5; D gene uncertain. From germline, CDR1 is SGDLS and CDR2 YYNGEE. V shed 0 bases and J shed 5 bases, with 9 bases lying between them. CDR3 size: 14 residues. CDR3 nucleotide sequence: TGTGCCAGCAGCGTAGAACCTCACTATCAGCCCCAGCATTTT. Its protein is CASSVEPHYQPQHF.

Many counts were recorded for this clonotype. The V call is TRBV7-9, the J call TRBJ1-2; TRBD1 matches at 9 bases. CDR1 is SEHNR and CDR2 is FQNEAQ in the germline V gene (reference sequence). J was trimmed by 7 bases and V by 5 bases; bases with no gene match: 8. This CDR3 has 14 amino acids. CDR3 loop: CASSVGQGTAGYTF. The CDR3 DNA reads as TGTGCCAGCAGCGTGGGACAGGGCACGGCTGGCTACACCTTC. Based on the CDR3 plus reference TRBV7-9 and TRBJ1-2, the full variable domain is DTGVSQNPRHKITKRGQNVTFRCDPISEHNRLYWYRQTLGQGPEFLTYFQNEAQLEKSRLLSDRFSAERPKGSFSTLEIQRTEQGDSAMYLCASSVGQGTAGYTFGSGTRLTVV.

The chain employs TRBV24-1 and TRBJ2-3; D assignment may be TRBD1 or TRBD2 (5 bases each). The V and J ends lost 4 bases and 4 bases respectively, with 14 bases between them. CDR1 and CDR2 (germline): KGHDR, SFDVKD. CDR3 length: 15 residues. The CDR3 region is CATSEWALGADTQYF. CDR3 in DNA: TGTGCCACCAGTGAATGGGCACTGGGGGCAGATACGCAGTATTTT.

This chain links TRBV7-2 with TRBJ2-3; 15 bases align to TRBD2. With V trimmed by 3 bases and J by 5 bases, 9 bases remained unmatched. Germline CDR1 is SGHTA and CDR2 is FQGNSA. CDR3 length equals 18 residues. The CDR3 loop reads CASSFGTSGRRKGDTQYF. CDR3 in DNA: TGTGCCAGCAGCTTTGGGACTAGCGGGAGGCGGAAGGGAGATACGCAGTATTTT.

The J gene is TRBJ2-7, the V gene TRBV7-9; no reliable D call. Germline V gives CDR1 SEHNR, CDR2 FQNEAQ (reference sequence). Trimming cost V 1 base and J 0 bases, with 4 bases left between them. The CDR3 covers 13 residues. The chain's CDR3 is CASSLEFSYEQYF. The CDR3 region has the DNA TGTGCCAGCAGCTTAGAGTTCTCCTACGAGCAGTACTTC.

CDR3 bases: TGCAGTGCTAGCGTCCCGGGACAGGGCCCTGAAGCTTTCTTT. This encodes CSASVPGQGPEAFF. The chain joins TRBV20-1 to TRBJ1-1; TRBD1 aligns across 9 bases. The length of the CDR3 is 14 residues. After removal of 3 bases from V and 6 bases from J, the junction contained 8 bases not matched to a gene. In germline, CDR1 is DFQATT, CDR2 SNEGSKA (reference sequence).

As concerns this clonotype: Germline and junction disagree at one end, which may indicate a read error. V usage is TRBV18 and J usage is TRBJ1-1; 7 positions agree with TRBD1. The CDR3 extends over 16 amino acids. Germline CDR1 reads KGHSH; CDR2 reads LQKENI. DNA for the CDR3: TGTGCCAGCCGATCGGGACAGCGCCCAGCGAACACTGATGCTTTCTTT. Translated: CASRSGQRPANTDAFF.

The genes are TRBV5-1 and TRBJ2-3, with D possibly matching TRBD2 (5 bases). The germline CDR1 and CDR2 sequences are SGHRS and YFSETQ. The CDR3 is 17 amino acids. Trimming took 4 bases from V and 2 from J, leaving 20 bases between them. The CDR3 spells CASSPLEAASFTDTQYF. CDR3 bases: TGCGCCAGCAGCCCACTGGAGGCTGCTTCGTTCACAGATACGCAGTATTTT. The full variable domain, its missing parts supplied by reference TRBV5-1 and TRBJ2-3, is KAGVTQTPRYLIKTRGQQVTLSCSPISGHRSVSWYQQTPGQGLQFLFEYFSETQRNKGNFPGRFSGRQFSNSRSEMNVSTLELGDSALYLCASSPLEAASFTDTQYFGPGTRLTVL.

The sample holds a few counts of this clonotype. The CDR3 loop is CASRQGVGELFF. Written as DNA, the CDR3 is TGTGCCAGCAGACAGGGGGTCGGGGAGCTGTTTTTT. The gene calls are TRBV2 and TRBJ2-2; 8 bases line up with TRBD1. CDR1 is SNHLY and CDR2 is FYNNEI in the germline V gene. CDR3 size: 12 residues. The V and J ends lost 6 bases and 7 bases, in that order; junction bases with no gene match: 1.

The V call is TRBV24-1, the J call TRBJ2-3; no reliable D call. V lost 1 base to trimming and J lost 2 bases, with 0 bases between them. Germline assignment: CDR1 KGHDR and CDR2 SFDVKD. The CDR3 has 12 residues. Written as DNA, the CDR3 is TGTGCCACCAGTGATTTCACAGATACGCAGTATTTT. It encodes CATSDFTDTQYF.

On this clonotype itself: The junction shows a germline mismatch at one end, possibly a read error. V usage is TRBV9 and J usage is TRBJ2-7; D could derive from TRBD1 or TRBD2 (5 bases each). The germline gives CDR1 SGDLS, CDR2 YYNGEE. The CDR3 covers 14 residues. The CDR3 protein is CASSFGAITYEQYF. In DNA, the CDR3 is TGCGCCAGCAGCTTCGGGGCTATCACCTACGAGCAGTACTTC.

Points on this clonotype: The junction shows a germline mismatch at one end, possibly a read error. This sequence joins TRBV20-1 and TRBJ2-2; D may match TRBD1 or TRBD2 (5 bases each). Germline CDR1 DFQATT, CDR2 SNEGSKA (reference sequence). The CDR3 sequence is 15 residues long. The CDR3 nucleotides read TGCAGTGCTAGTTCATACGATACGAACACCAGGGAGCTGCTTTTT. Translated: CSASSYDTNTRELLF.

This clonotype was seen repeatedly, ten times or more. The chain links TRBV9 to TRBJ2-5, with 13 bases identical to TRBD2. V trimming: 3 bases; J trimming: 0 bases; junction bases outside the gene matches: 11. Germline lookup yields CDR1 SGDLS and CDR2 YYNGEE. This CDR3 spans 19 amino acids. The CDR3 protein is CASSARGGLAGPYQETQYF. The CDR3 DNA sequence: TGTGCCAGCAGCGCGAGGGGGGGACTAGCGGGGCCGTACCAAGAGACCCAGTACTTC.

As to this clonotype: This may arise from a read error, as a much more abundant clone is one base away. CDR3 residues: CASSKGAPNERFF. The CDR3, as DNA: TGTGCCAGCAGCAAGGGGGCGCCCAATGAGCGGTTCTTC. This sequence joins TRBV11-3 and TRBJ2-1; 7 bases match TRBD1. From germline, CDR1 is SGHNT and CDR2 YENEEA. CDR3 size: 13 residues.

CDR3 sequence (DNA): TGTGCCAGCAGTGATTATGACTATGGCTACACCTTC. As protein: CASSDYDYGYTF. The rearrangement links TRBV25-1 to TRBJ1-2; D gene ambiguous. The V and J ends lost 3 bases and 3 bases respectively, with 5 bases between them. The V gene's germline CDR1 is MGHDK and CDR2 SYGVNS. The CDR3 runs to 12 residues.

This clonotype occurred many times. The gene calls are TRBV19 and TRBJ2-3; 9 nucleotides line up with TRBD2. The germline V gene has CDR1 LNHDA and CDR2 SQIVND (reference sequence). This CDR3 spans 16 amino acids. After removal of 7 bases from V and 1 base from J, the junction contained 9 bases not matched to a gene. CDR3: CASTTGSGGRTDTQYF. CDR3 sequence (DNA): TGTGCCAGTACCACAGGGAGCGGGGGGCGCACAGATACGCAGTATTTT.

The chain is built from TRBV10-1 and TRBJ2-1; 9 bases agree with TRBD2. J was trimmed by 8 bases and V by 4 bases; bases with no gene match: 6. Germline V lookup: CDR1 WNHNN, CDR2 SYGVQD (reference sequence). The CDR3 spans 14 residues. This CDR3 is CASSGTSVPYEQFF. DNA for the CDR3: TGCGCCAGCAGTGGGACTAGCGTCCCCTATGAGCAGTTCTTC.

This clonotype was counted ten times or more. The V and J genes are TRBV27 and TRBJ2-5; 15 nucleotides match TRBD2. The CDR3 runs to 17 residues. After removal of 6 bases from V and 1 base from J, the junction contained 6 bases not matched to a gene. Germline lookup yields CDR1 MNHEY and CDR2 SMNVEV (reference sequence). CDR3 residues: CASRGLAGGPGQETQYF. In nucleotides, the CDR3 is TGTGCCAGCAGAGGACTAGCGGGAGGGCCAGGCCAAGAGACCCAGTACTTC.

This clonotype was picked up many times. The chain is built from TRBV9 and TRBJ2-3, with 7 bases fitting TRBD2. The CDR3 is 15 amino acids. The germline CDR1 and CDR2 sequences are SGDLS and YYNGEE. V gave up 0 bases and J gave up 3 bases; unmatched junction bases: 4. The CDR3 spells CASSVGAGETDTQYF. CDR3 nucleotides: TGTGCCAGCAGCGTAGGGGCGGGGGAGACAGATACGCAGTATTTT.